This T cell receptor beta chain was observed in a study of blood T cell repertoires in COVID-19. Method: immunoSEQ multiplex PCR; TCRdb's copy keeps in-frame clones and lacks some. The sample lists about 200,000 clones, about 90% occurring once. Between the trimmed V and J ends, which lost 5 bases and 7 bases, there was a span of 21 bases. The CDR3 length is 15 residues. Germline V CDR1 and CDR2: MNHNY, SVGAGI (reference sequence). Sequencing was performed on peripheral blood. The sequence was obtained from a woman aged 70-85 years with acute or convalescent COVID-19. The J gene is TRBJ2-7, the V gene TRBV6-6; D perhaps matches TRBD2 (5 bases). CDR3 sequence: CASSVLGVGSGEQYF. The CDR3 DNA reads TGTGCCAGCAGTGTACTCGGGGTGGGGTCCGGGGAGCAGTACTTC.